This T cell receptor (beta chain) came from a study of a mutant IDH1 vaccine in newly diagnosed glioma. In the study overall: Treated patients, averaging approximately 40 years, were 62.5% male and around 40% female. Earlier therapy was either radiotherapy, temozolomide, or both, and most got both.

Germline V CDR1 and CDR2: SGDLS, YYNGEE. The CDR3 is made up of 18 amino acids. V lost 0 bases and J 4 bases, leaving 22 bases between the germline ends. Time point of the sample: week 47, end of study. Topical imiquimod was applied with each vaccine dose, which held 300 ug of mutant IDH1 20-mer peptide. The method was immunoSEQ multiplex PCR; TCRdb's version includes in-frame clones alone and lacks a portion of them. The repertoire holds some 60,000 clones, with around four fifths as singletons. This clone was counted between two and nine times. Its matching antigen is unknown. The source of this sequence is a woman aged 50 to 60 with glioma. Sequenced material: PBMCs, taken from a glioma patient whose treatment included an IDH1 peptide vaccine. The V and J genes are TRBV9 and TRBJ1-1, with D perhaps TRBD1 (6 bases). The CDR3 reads CASSVGGGGRAWSTEAFF. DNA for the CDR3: TGTGCCAGCAGCGTAGGAGGGGGGGGCAGGGCCTGGAGCACTGAAGCTTTCTTT. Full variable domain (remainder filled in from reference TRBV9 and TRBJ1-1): DSGVTQTPKHLITATGQRVTLRCSPRSGDLSVYWYQQSLDQGLQFLIQYYNGEERAKGNILERFSAQQFPDLHSELNLSSLELGDSALYFCASSVGGGGRAWSTEAFFGQGTRLTVV.